This TCR beta chain originates from a study of beta chain features in type 1 diabetes (dated by TCRdb to 2016 to 2018). Regarding the research as a whole: Mean age, gender distribution, total cell number and subset yield were not different between patients and healthy donors. A total of about 99,000,000 sorted cells were examined across all samples, and RNA yield correlated strongly with the number of cells per subset. The study compared TCRB repertoires of sorted circulating CD4+ T cell subsets between recently diagnosed type 1 diabetes patients and matched healthy donors. Whereas all 28 donors provided naive and central memory subsets, regulatory and stem cell-like memory subsets were isolated from just 8 patients and about 8 healthy donors.

The entire amount of isolated RNA was reverse transcribed using the High Capacity cDNA Reverse Transcription Kit, so the sequenced TCRB transcripts were expressed ones. Naive, central memory and regulatory T cell samples underwent deep immunoSEQ sequencing, averaging about 3.57 million total reads per sample. After sorted cells were lysed in RLT buffer, RNA was extracted with DNase-treated RNeasy Micro or Mini kits, with the choice depending on cell number. Each cell subset was processed on its own to prevent cross-contamination, while patient and healthy donor samples were processed together. The immunoSEQ multiplex PCR was used to amplify TCRB sequences from cDNA, generating 87-bp fragments that spanned the CDR3 region. Amplicons were sequenced on the Illumina HiSeq platform. On the study's bioinformatics: PCR bias was corrected computationally using synthetic template baselines, and reads within Hamming distance 2 were collapsed, with unmergeable singletons discarded. Reads were aligned against IMGT so that V, D and J genes, CDR3 length and insertions or deletions at six rearrangement sites could be assigned. Within each subset, clonotype counts were normalized to sorted cell number, after which true diversity and Gini coefficients were computed with the tcR R package. The overlap coefficient, calculated on TCRB nucleotide sequences, was used to measure repertoire sharing. As a proxy for the pre-selection repertoire, out-of-frame TCRB sequences from naive cells were analyzed. TCRdb obtained this table from immuneACCESS and retained in-frame rearrangements with V and J assigned. These tables miss some clones; where compared with another copy, unresolved V genes account for less than half of the shortfall, and the remainder is unexplained. Clone size and V and J calls were adopted from that table, with D and trimming inferred from the DNA. For this sample there are a few hundred thousand clones; about 11% appear just once. The ten top clones hold roughly 0.014% of the sample.

V and J are truncated by 3 bases and 2 bases respectively, leaving an intervening sequence of 12 bases. Looking up the germline V gene (reference sequence) yields CDR1 MNHEY and CDR2 SMNVEV. Reading from cysteine to phenylalanine, the CDR3 counts 15 amino acids. Only the CDR3 region is kept as DNA, spanning 45 bases read in frame from base 1. The research as a whole found: Type 1 diabetes patients showed a moderate but significant shortening of TCRB CDR3 length in all four CD4+ subsets. PCR might favor shorter templates, but patient and control samples were amplified and corrected together, so any skew would affect both groups equally. At VDJ recombination sites, type 1 diabetes patients had fewer insertions and more deleted nucleotides, which implies abnormalities in thymic rearrangement. HLA sub-analyses involved small numbers of individuals, so any influence of HLA type on TCRB rearrangement remained unresolved. Sequencing cDNA rather than genomic DNA could over-represent highly expressing activated cells, although activation and CD3 levels did not differ between groups. Naive, central memory and regulatory TCRB repertoires appeared more similar among patients than among healthy donors.

Each donor gave one peripheral blood draw, averaging approximately 0.12 L, which was collected into heparinised tubes. A BD FACSAria II and a panel including CD45RO, CCR7, CD25, CD127, CD95 and CD27 were used to sort naive, central memory, regulatory and stem cell-like memory CD4+ T cells. Purity was above 98% for every sorted population. PBMCs were isolated right away by Lymphoprep density gradient centrifugation and were stained directly, without culture. So that batch effects would be minimized, each experiment stained and sorted samples in pairs, pairing one healthy donor with one patient. This clone was seen a few times. The clone's antigen remains unknown. Base quality data are lacking; no much larger clone is found one base away.

The sequenced sample was naive CD4+ T cells from blood. The cell subset or site tag for this specimen amounts to: true naive CD4+ T cells. The rearranged chain carries TRBV27 and TRBJ2-3; TRBD1 is perhaps the D gene, given 6 matching bases. This receptor was taken from a woman in her twenties or thirties in good health. CDR3 sequence: CASSLRQELTDTQYF. The DNA is TGTGCCAGCAGTTTGAGACAGGAGCTCACAGATACGCAGTATTTT.